The 22 T cell receptor beta chains reported below all come from one sample, sequenced in a study of T-cell memory formation after mild COVID-19. TCRdb processed the 5' RACE reads anew with MiXCR; each CDR3 protein has one entry. The data show around 450,000 distinct CDR3 sequences, about 19% seen once. Sample: PBMCs or a T cell subset sorted from them (not recorded which). All receptors derive from an adult woman who had mild COVID-19 (a few samples of this study predate the infection). Cell type and time point are not known.

This clonotype was seen a handful of times. The chain carries TRBV7-9 and TRBJ1-2, with D possibly being TRBD1 (6 bases). Trimming left V 0 bases short and J 3 bases short, with 8 bases between. Germline CDR1 and CDR2: SEHNR and FQNEAQ (reference sequence). The CDR3 has 14 amino acids. CDR3: CASSLAGHDYGYTF. The CDR3 DNA reads as TGTGCCAGCAGCTTAGCGGGACACGACTATGGCTACACCTTC.

A few counts support this clonotype. This chain joins TRBV29-1 and TRBJ1-2; maybe TRBD1 (5 bases). This CDR3 has 21 residues. Germline loops: CDR1 SQVTM, CDR2 ANQGSEA. V was pared by 0 bases and J by 3 bases, with 32 bases between. CDR3 DNA sequence: TGCAGCGTTGAAGATGATGTGGCGAGACCCACGAGGGACCTACTTGACTATGGCTACACCTTC. It translates to CSVEDDVARPTRDLLDYGYTF.

A few counts support this clonotype. V usage is TRBV20-1 and J usage is TRBJ1-2; D is unresolved. CDR1 is DFQATT and CDR2 is SNEGSKA in the germline V gene (reference sequence). The CDR3 totals 13 residues. Trimming took off 3 bases at V and 1 base at J, with 9 bases between the two ends. The CDR3 DNA follows: TGCAGTGCTAGGAGCCCAGTTAACTATGGCTACACCTTC. This translates into CSARSPVNYGYTF.

The CDR3 DNA sequence: TGTGCCAGCAGCCCCAGGACACCCTACGGGGAGCTGTTTTTT. Translated, it gives CASSPRTPYGELFF. V is TRBV5-6 and J is TRBJ2-2, with D possibly TRBD1 on 5 matching bases. The germline V gene has CDR1 SGHDT and CDR2 YYEEEE. Trimming stripped 4 bases from V and 7 bases from J, with 14 bases between. This CDR3 comprises 14 residues.

This clonotype was seen a few times. The DNA for the CDR3 is TGCGCCAGCAGCTTGGCTGTGGACAGGGGCAGGTACGAGCAGTACTTC. It codes for CASSLAVDRGRYEQYF. The rearrangement uses TRBV5-1 and TRBJ2-7; TRBD1 matches 9 bases. Germline V gene sequence: CDR1 SGHRS, CDR2 YFSETQ. V trimming: 0 bases; J trimming: 4 bases; junction bases outside the gene matches: 8. The CDR3 loop spans 16 amino acids.

The genes are TRBV7-9 and TRBJ2-3; 8 nucleotides line up with TRBD2. This CDR3 has 17 amino acids. Germline V gene sequence: CDR1 SEHNR, CDR2 FQNEAQ (reference sequence). V lost 4 bases, J lost 2 bases, and 11 bases stayed unmatched. The CDR3: CASSYPRGGPTTDTQYF. The CDR3 region has the DNA TGTGCCAGCAGCTATCCACGGGGGGGCCCGACCACAGATACGCAGTATTTT.

Ten or more counts support this clonotype. CDR3: CASSLVASGYNEQFF. CDR3 nucleotides: TGCGCCAGCAGCTTGGTGGCTAGCGGGTACAATGAGCAGTTCTTC. The chain combines TRBV5-1 with TRBJ2-1; 8 bases line up with TRBD2. V lost 0 bases and J lost 4; bases outside the gene matches: 3. The germline CDR1 and CDR2 sequences are SGHRS and YFSETQ. The CDR3 runs to 15 residues.

This chain joins TRBV27 and TRBJ1-6; 8 positions agree with TRBD1. Germline lookup yields CDR1 MNHEY and CDR2 SMNVEV (reference sequence). The CDR3 is 14 residues long. Germline trimming cut 9 bases from V and 6 bases from J; bases unmatched to any gene: 7. CDR3 nucleotide sequence: TGTGCCAGTCGCCTCGGACAGGGTAATTCACCCCTCCACTTT. Translated: CASRLGQGNSPLHF.

The J gene is TRBJ2-7, the V gene TRBV9, with D tentatively TRBD1 (6 bases). CDR1 is SGDLS and CDR2 is YYNGEE in the germline V gene. The length of the CDR3 is 15 residues. V lost 0 bases and J lost 2, with 12 bases in between. CDR3 DNA: TGTGCCAGCAGCGTAGAGGCGAACAGGGCCTACGAGCAGTACTTC. It translates to CASSVEANRAYEQYF.

This chain joins TRBV4-1 and TRBJ2-1; weak D call: TRBD1 (6 bases). This CDR3 has 17 residues. Germline CDR1 MGHRA, CDR2 YSYEKL. Trimming pared 0 bases from V and 6 bases from J, leaving 18 bases between. CDR3 amino acids: CASSQDWVRGRGNEQFF. The CDR3 nucleotides read TGCGCCAGCAGCCAAGATTGGGTGAGGGGGAGAGGCAATGAGCAGTTCTTC.

This clonotype has just a few counts. J is TRBJ2-1 and V is TRBV14; D is possibly TRBD2 (5 bases). From germline, CDR1 is SGHDN and CDR2 FVKESK. The CDR3 is made up of 14 amino acids. The V gene lost 0 bases and the J gene lost 7 bases, with 10 bases spanning the gap. CDR3 sequence: CASSQDRRGNEQFF. CDR3 nucleotide sequence: TGTGCCAGCAGCCAAGATCGCCGGGGTAATGAGCAGTTCTTC.

The sample holds a few counts of this clonotype. The chain joins TRBV12-3 or TRBV12-4 to TRBJ2-3, with 10 bases fitting TRBD2. This CDR3 spans 16 amino acids. J gave up 4 bases and V 4 bases, and 8 bases lay outside the gene matches. CDR3 residues: CASSSASGRAADTQYF. Written as DNA, the CDR3 is TGTGCCAGCAGTTCCGCGAGCGGGAGGGCCGCAGATACGCAGTATTTT.

Only a few counts were recorded for this clonotype. The rearrangement joins TRBV20-1 to TRBJ1-1, with a weak D call TRBD1 (6 bases). Trimming stripped 1 base from V and 6 bases from J, with 15 bases between. CDR3 length: 14 amino acids. Germline CDR1 DFQATT, CDR2 SNEGSKA (reference sequence). The CDR3 DNA is TGCAGTGCTAGAGTTGACGGTAGGGGGGCTGAAGCTTTCTTT. Residues: CSARVDGRGAEAFF.

A few counts support this clonotype. The chain joins TRBV20-1 to TRBJ2-7, with 10 positions matching TRBD2. Germline CDR1 is DFQATT and CDR2 is SNEGSKA (reference sequence). CDR3 size: 14 residues. The J segment lost 5 bases and the V segment lost 5 bases, leaving 9 bases of the junction unmatched. In DNA, the CDR3 is TGCAGTGCTTCCTCGAGCGGGAGGGCCCACGAGCAGTACTTC. Residues: CSASSSGRAHEQYF.

V and J are TRBV29-1 and TRBJ2-6; D is unclear. Trimming left V 3 bases short and J 4 bases short, with 7 bases between. The length of the CDR3 is 13 residues. Germline CDR1 reads SQVTM; CDR2 reads ANQGSEA. CDR3 DNA: TGCAGCGTTGAGGTGCACGGGGCCAACGTCCTGACTTTC. Its protein is CSVEVHGANVLTF.

The rearrangement joins TRBV7-9 to TRBJ2-7; 8 bases map to TRBD2. J lost 6 bases, V lost 1 base, and 8 bases had no gene match. The CDR3 runs to 15 residues. Germline V CDR1 and CDR2: SEHNR, FQNEAQ (reference sequence). This CDR3 reads CASSLESSGSGEQYF. CDR3 nucleotides: TGTGCCAGCAGCTTAGAATCCAGCGGGAGTGGCGAGCAGTACTTC.

This clonotype was seen at least ten times. The chain links TRBV7-6 to TRBJ2-3; possibly TRBD1 for D (6 bases). Germline CDR1 and CDR2: SGHVS and FNYEAQ. CDR3 size: 15 residues. Trimming stripped 1 base from V and 1 base from J, with 9 bases between. The CDR3 region is CASSLVSGGTDTQYF. The CDR3 nucleotides are TGTGCCAGCAGCTTAGTTTCAGGGGGCACAGATACGCAGTATTTT.

This chain links TRBV24-1 with TRBJ2-5, with no clear D. Trimming removed 2 bases from V and 2 bases from J, with 8 bases in between. Germline CDR1 reads KGHDR; CDR2 reads SFDVKD. The CDR3 loop spans 14 amino acids. The CDR3 is CATSDSTLQETQYF. CDR3 DNA: TGTGCCACCAGTGATTCGACTCTTCAAGAGACCCAGTACTTC.

This clonotype was seen ten or more times. The chain joins TRBV29-1 to TRBJ1-5; D possibly corresponds to TRBD1 (5 bases). The CDR3 is made up of 15 amino acids. In germline, CDR1 is SQVTM, CDR2 ANQGSEA. Trimming took 6 bases from V and 7 from J, leaving 22 bases between them. CDR3 nucleotides: TGCAGCGTGGGGGACTCCTCCCTAGCGGGACAGCCCCAGCATTTT. This gives the protein CSVGDSSLAGQPQHF.

V gene TRBV7-3 combines with J gene TRBJ2-3; D might be TRBD2 (6 bases). Trimming removed 0 bases at V and 3 bases at J, with 13 bases between. Germline lookup yields CDR1 SGHTA and CDR2 FQGTGA. This CDR3 is built from 16 residues. The CDR3 is CASSLTSGEPTDTQYF. Written as DNA, the CDR3 is TGTGCCAGCAGCTTAACTAGCGGAGAACCGACAGATACGCAGTATTTT.

The sample holds a few counts of this clonotype. V is TRBV2 and J is TRBJ1-1; no reliable D call. This CDR3 spans 14 amino acids. V gave up 6 bases and J gave up 6 bases, with 17 bases separating them. Germline-derived CDR1 and CDR2 are SNHLY and FYNNEI. The CDR3 region is CASRTNIGQPEAFF. In DNA, the CDR3 is TGTGCCAGCAGGACCAATATTGGGCAACCTGAAGCTTTCTTT.

The chain recombines TRBV5-1 with TRBJ2-1, with D hard to call. This CDR3 spans 14 amino acids. Per germline, CDR1 SGHRS and CDR2 YFSETQ. With 0 bases removed from V and 6 bases from J, the gap between germline ends came to 10 bases. Here the CDR3 reads CASSLVDVANEQFF. In DNA, the CDR3 is TGCGCCAGCAGCTTGGTTGACGTAGCCAATGAGCAGTTCTTC.